This entry concerns a single T cell receptor beta chain. The protocol was immunoSEQ multiplex PCR, while the TCRdb copy is restricted to in-frame clones and leaves out a portion. The sample has about 150,000 clones, more than 75% seen once. This record comes from a study of blood T cell repertoires in COVID-19. The wider study: Acute and convalescent COVID-19 specimens originated in the United States, Italy and Spain.

In germline, CDR1 is SGHRS, CDR2 YFSETQ. The CDR3 has 14 residues. The ends lost 3 bases at V and 1 base at J; junction bases unmatched: 4. The chain employs TRBV5-1 and TRBJ2-7, with 7 nucleotides matching TRBD1. The origin of this receptor is an elderly man with acute or convalescent COVID-19. Material for sequencing was peripheral blood. CDR3 DNA: TGCGCCAGCAGCTCGACAGGGTATTCCTACGAGCAGTACTTC. It yields the protein CASSSTGYSYEQYF.